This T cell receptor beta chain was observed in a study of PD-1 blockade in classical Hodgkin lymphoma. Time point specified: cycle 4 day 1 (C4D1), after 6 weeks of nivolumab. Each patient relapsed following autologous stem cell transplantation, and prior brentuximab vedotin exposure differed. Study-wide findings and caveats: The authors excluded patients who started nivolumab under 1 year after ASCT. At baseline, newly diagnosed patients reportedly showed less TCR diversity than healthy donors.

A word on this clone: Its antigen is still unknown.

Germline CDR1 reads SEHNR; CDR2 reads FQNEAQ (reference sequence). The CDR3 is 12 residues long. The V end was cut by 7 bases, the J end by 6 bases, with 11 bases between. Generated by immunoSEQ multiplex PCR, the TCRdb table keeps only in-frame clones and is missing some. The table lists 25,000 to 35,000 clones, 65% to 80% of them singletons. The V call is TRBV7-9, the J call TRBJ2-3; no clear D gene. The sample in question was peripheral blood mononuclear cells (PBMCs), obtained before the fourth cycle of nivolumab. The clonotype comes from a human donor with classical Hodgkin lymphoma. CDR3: CASIRSLDTQYF. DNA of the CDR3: TGTGCCAGCATCCGAAGTCTGGATACGCAGTATTTT.